This T cell receptor beta chain comes out of a study of CD8+ T cells in alopecia areata. Sequencing used cDNA as its template, made by extracting RNA and reverse transcribing it. Using immunoSEQ multiplex PCR, the repertoire was profiled, and TCRdb retains in-frame clones only, with some absent. The data contain around 82,000 clones, roughly 51% of them singletons. Lesional scalp punch biopsies and peripheral blood were collected from alopecia areata patients. PBMCs served as the source from which CD4+ and CD8+ T cells were sorted. After removal of 0 bases from V and 8 bases from J, the junction contained 5 bases not matched to a gene. Per germline, CDR1 SGHTA and CDR2 FQGNSA. The CDR3 spans 15 residues.

The chain carries TRBV7-2 and TRBJ2-1; the match to TRBD1 covers 9 bases. Sequencing was performed on NKG2D-high CD8+ T cells sorted from blood. The receptor comes from a human donor with alopecia areata. CDR3 in DNA: TGTGCCAGCAGCTTAGCCGGGACAGGGCGCGATGAGCAGTTCTTC. Its protein is CASSLAGTGRDEQFF.